This passage covers 15 T cell receptor beta chains from one sample sequenced in a study of T cell repertoires in cytomegalovirus infection. Via MiXCR, TCRdb re-called the reads, giving one row per CDR3 protein. This sample yields about 63,000 distinct CDR3 sequences, of which over 20% are seen a single time; 65% to 75% belongs to the top ten. Antigens for these TCRs are unknown. This specimen was CD8+ T cells from cultured PBMCs, taken from culture after CMV antigen stimulation. The receptors come from a human donor in good health (CMV status not recorded). Some clones in this sample may be carry-over from other donors' samples.

This clonotype has more than one count but fewer than ten. The gene calls are TRBV29-1 and TRBJ1-2; 8 positions match TRBD1. Losses at the gene ends were 7 bases for V and 8 bases for J; bases not matched to a gene: 6. The germline V gene has CDR1 SQVTM and CDR2 ANQGSEA. The CDR3 totals 11 residues. The CDR3 DNA is TGCAGCGCGATGACAGGGGAAGGCTACACCTTC. Its protein product is CSAMTGEGYTF.

Only a few counts were recorded for this clonotype. The chain is built from TRBV7-2 and TRBJ2-5, with 13 positions matching TRBD2. Germline-derived CDR1 and CDR2 are SGHTA and FQGNSA. The CDR3 contains 15 residues. The V gene end was trimmed by 5 bases and the J gene end by 5 bases; junction bases not matched to a gene: 5. The CDR3 DNA reads TGTGCCAGCAGCGTACTAGCGGGGGGGCTGGAGACCCAGTACTTC. Protein: CASSVLAGGLETQYF.

This clonotype was counted once. This chain links TRBV27 with TRBJ2-3, with unresolved D. CDR3 length: 13 amino acids. Trimming pared 5 bases from V and 1 base from J, leaving 7 bases between. The germline V gene has CDR1 MNHEY and CDR2 SMNVEV (reference sequence). CDR3 region: CASSLTGTDTQYF. Written as DNA, the CDR3 is TGTGCCAGCAGTCTCACAGGCACAGATACGCAGTATTTT.

Only a few counts were recorded for this clonotype. The chain carries TRBV28 and TRBJ1-1, with 7 bases identical to TRBD1. The CDR3 runs to 13 residues. Germline assignment: CDR1 MDHEN and CDR2 SYDVKM. V was pared by 4 bases and J by 1 base, with 0 bases of the junction left unmatched. This chain's CDR3 is CASSWTGNTEAFF. In DNA form, the CDR3 reads TGTGCCAGCAGTTGGACAGGGAACACTGAAGCTTTCTTT.

The chain recombines TRBV7-2 with TRBJ1-2, with D unclear. The CDR3 sequence is 14 residues long. V was clipped by 6 bases and J by 7 bases, with 18 bases between them. CDR1 and CDR2 from the germline V gene are SGHTA and FQGNSA. The CDR3 region is CASRDGRCQCGYTF. DNA of the CDR3: TGTGCCAGCAGGGACGGACGGTGTCAGTGTGGCTACACCTTC.

The chain combines TRBV4-1 with TRBJ1-1; D call uncertain. The CDR3 has 14 amino acids. Trimming pared 0 bases from V and 5 bases from J, leaving 10 bases between. The germline V gene has CDR1 MGHRA and CDR2 YSYEKL. The CDR3 protein is CASSQEPKGTEAFF. The CDR3 nucleotides are TGCGCCAGCAGCCAAGAACCGAAGGGAACTGAAGCTTTCTTT.

This clonotype was counted at least ten times. This chain connects TRBV4-1 to TRBJ1-2, with D perhaps TRBD1 (6 bases). CDR1 MGHRA and CDR2 YSYEKL come from the germline V gene. The CDR3 loop spans 16 amino acids. V lost 0 bases, J lost 8 bases, and 19 bases lay in between. The CDR3 DNA sequence: TGCGCCAGCAGCCAAGACACAGGGAGGTCAAGTCGAGGCTACACCTTC. This gives the protein CASSQDTGRSSRGYTF.

This chain links TRBV15 with TRBJ2-3; D call uncertain. From germline, CDR1 is LNHNV and CDR2 YYDKDF (reference sequence). Trimming stripped 5 bases from V and 0 bases from J, with 9 bases between. CDR3 size: 14 residues. This CDR3 reads CATSFGPSTDTQYF. CDR3 nucleotides: TGTGCCACCAGCTTCGGTCCTAGCACAGATACGCAGTATTTT.

This chain links TRBV4-1 with TRBJ2-2; unclear D gene. The germline gives CDR1 MGHRA, CDR2 YSYEKL. This CDR3 contains 14 residues. Trimming cost V 1 base and J 8 bases, with 11 bases left between them. The DNA of the CDR3 is TGCGCCAGCAGCCAAGGGGCCGTAGTAGGGGAGCTGTTTTTT. Amino acid sequence: CASSQGAVVGELFF.

The chain links TRBV12-3 or TRBV12-4 to TRBJ1-2; unclear D gene. Trimming removed 1 base from V and 0 bases from J, with 9 bases in between. There are 15 residues in the CDR3. The CDR3 DNA reads TGTGCCAGCAGTTTAGACTCGAGAGCTAACTATGGCTACACCTTC. The encoded protein is CASSLDSRANYGYTF.

This clonotype turned up a few times. The chain carries TRBV6-2 or TRBV6-3 and TRBJ1-2, with 7 bases identical to TRBD1. This CDR3 has 13 residues. The V gene end was trimmed by 7 bases and the J gene end by 4 bases; junction bases not matched to a gene: 6. CDR1 and CDR2 (germline): MNHEY, SVGEGT. CDR3: CASTSGTAYGYTF. The CDR3 nucleotides read TGTGCCAGCACCTCCGGGACAGCCTATGGCTACACCTTC.

In this sample, this clonotype turned up a few times. This chain uses TRBV6-5 with TRBJ1-6, with a possible D match to TRBD1 (5 bases). The CDR3 covers 20 residues. The V end was cut by 5 bases, the J end by 0 bases, with 23 bases between. Per germline, CDR1 MNHEY and CDR2 SVGAGI. This chain's CDR3 is CASSATFPGLSGSYNSPLHF. The CDR3 DNA sequence: TGTGCCAGCAGTGCCACTTTTCCGGGACTGTCTGGCTCCTATAATTCACCCCTCCACTTT.

The genes are TRBV7-6 and TRBJ2-1; TRBD2 aligns across 8 bases. CDR1 is SGHVS, CDR2 FNYEAQ, per germline. Trimming cost V 4 bases and J 6 bases; bases outside gene matches: 5. This CDR3 has 14 residues. The chain's CDR3 is CASSYSGGVNEQFF. CDR3 nucleotide sequence: TGTGCCAGCAGCTATTCGGGGGGGGTCAATGAGCAGTTCTTC.

The V call is TRBV27, the J call TRBJ1-1; TRBD1 matches at 7 bases. CDR3 length: 14 residues. From germline, CDR1 is MNHEY and CDR2 SMNVEV (reference sequence). V dropped 5 bases and J dropped 1; count of bases not matched to a gene: 4. The CDR3 coding sequence is TGTGCCAGCAGTCCGGGACAGCCGAACACTGAAGCTTTCTTT. Amino acid sequence: CASSPGQPNTEAFF.

The genes are TRBV19 and TRBJ2-1; D not resolved. Germline V lookup: CDR1 LNHDA, CDR2 SQIVND (reference sequence). V shed 2 bases and J shed 7 bases, with 12 bases lying between them. This CDR3 is 14 amino acids long. The CDR3 sequence is CASSIHLGRNEQFF. The DNA for the CDR3 is TGTGCCAGTAGTATACATCTGGGTAGGAATGAGCAGTTCTTC. Full variable domain (remainder filled in from reference TRBV19 and TRBJ2-1): DGGITQSPKYLFRKEGQNVTLSCEQNLNHDAMYWYRQDPGQGLRLIYYSQIVNDFQKGDIAEGYSVSREKKESFPLTVTSAQKNPTAFYLCASSIHLGRNEQFFGPGTRLTVL.